This is a list of T cell receptor beta chains from one sample in a study of response to subunit inactivated influenza vaccine. TCRdb re-analysed the RT-PCR reads in MiXCR, keeping a single row per CDR3 protein. This table holds about 500,000 distinct CDR3 sequences, around 7.7% found once. Sequencing used PBMCs from blood, obtained less than 30 months after vaccination. The source is a man aged 50 to 69 who received an inactivated influenza vaccine. Each CDR3 is given with its conserved first and last residue. D genes are given only for firm matches. Not every row has a clone size; where given, it reads once, few, many or a size class.

J,D,V,size,DNA,CDR3
TRBJ2-1,TRBD1,TRBV4-3,-,TGCGCCAGTTCGGGGGGACAGGGGGTTTACAATGAGCAGTTCTTC,CASSGGQGVYNEQFF
TRBJ2-5,-,TRBV29-1,-,TGCAGCCCCCGACTGCAAGAGACCCAGTACTTC,CSPRLQETQYF
TRBJ1-4,TRBD1,TRBV13,few,TGTGCCAGCCGTAGAATTTCCGGGACAGGGTATGAAAAACTGTTTTTT,CASRRISGTGYEKLFF
TRBJ2-1,-,TRBV27,-,TGTGCCAGCAGTTTCGGAGCGAACAATGAGCAGTTCTTC,CASSFGANNEQFF
TRBJ2-1,TRBD2,TRBV20-1,few,TGCAGTGCTAGGAGACTAGCGGGAGGTGCCTACAATGAGCAGTTCTTC,CSARRLAGGAYNEQFF
TRBJ1-5,TRBD1,TRBV6-1,-,TGTGCCAGCAGCTCCAGGGGGACATCAAATCAGCCCCAGCATTTT,CASSSRGTSNQPQHF
TRBJ1-6,TRBD1,TRBV4-3,few,TGCGCCAGCAGCCAATTCCCGGGACAGCCACAGAACGCTTCACCCCTCCACTTT,CASSQFPGQPQNASPLHF
TRBJ2-2,-,TRBV20-1,few,TGCAGTGCCGTACAGGGCGGCGGGGAGCTGTTTTTT,CSAVQGGGELFF
TRBJ2-1,-,TRBV28,few,TGTGCCAGCAGTCTTCCGCCGGGGGCGGGAGAAGAGAATGAGCAGTTCTTC,CASSLPPGAGEENEQFF
TRBJ1-1,-,TRBV5-1,few,TGCGCCAGCAGCTTGGGGTCGCAGATTAAGAACACTGAAGCTTTCTTT,CASSLGSQIKNTEAFF
TRBJ1-5,TRBD1,TRBV20-1,-,TGCAGTGCCTCGGACAGGGGGATTTATAGCAATCAGCCCCAGCATTTT,CSASDRGIYSNQPQHF
TRBJ2-3,-,TRBV20-1,many,TGCAGTGCTGGTGGGACAAGCACTAGCACAGATACGCAGTATTTT,CSAGGTSTSTDTQYF
TRBJ1-5,-,TRBV19,few,TGTGCCAGTACCGTAGACATATTGCAGCCCCAGCATTTT,CASTVDILQPQHF
TRBJ1-1,-,TRBV6-2/TRBV6-3,many,TGTGCCAGCAGTTACGGGGGGAGGTCGAACACTGAAGCTTTCTTT,CASSYGGRSNTEAFF
TRBJ2-2,TRBD1,TRBV7-2,few,TGTGCCAGCAGCTTAGTCACAGGGGGCCCCCAGCTGTTTTTT,CASSLVTGGPQLFF
TRBJ2-1,-,TRBV20-1,few,TGCAGTGCTAGAGTCAGCGCTAGCGAATACAATGAGCAGTTCTTC,CSARVSASEYNEQFF
TRBJ1-2,-,TRBV7-9,few,TGTGCCAGCAGCCAATACGACTATGGCTACACCTTC,CASSQYDYGYTF
TRBJ2-7,-,TRBV7-8,few,TGTGCCAGCAGCTTAGGGTCCGGCGGGCTCCACTCCTACGAGCAGTACTTC,CASSLGSGGLHSYEQYF
TRBJ2-5,TRBD2,TRBV20-1,-,TGCAGTGCTAGAGAACTAGCGGGGTTACAAGAGACCCAGTACTTC,CSARELAGLQETQYF
TRBJ2-3,TRBD2,TRBV4-1,few,TGCGCCAGCAGCCGACTAGCGGCAGATACGCAGTATTTT,CASSRLAADTQYF
TRBJ2-3,-,TRBV10-3,-,TGTGCCATCAACCCGGGCAGCACAGATACGCAGTATTTT,CAINPGSTDTQYF
TRBJ2-3,-,TRBV7-2,few,TGTGCCAGCAGCCTTGGACTCCCCGGCACAGATACGCAGTATTTT,CASSLGLPGTDTQYF
TRBJ1-2,-,TRBV4-1,-,TGCGCCAGCAGCGTGCCTCAGGGGACGGGCGGCTACACCTTC,CASSVPQGTGGYTF
TRBJ2-5,-,TRBV4-1,few,TGCGCCAGCAGCCAATGGACAGTCGCAGAGACCCAGTACTTC,CASSQWTVAETQYF
TRBJ2-4,-,TRBV5-1,many,TGCGCCAGCAGCTTGGAGCCTAATAGAAACATTCAGTACTTC,CASSLEPNRNIQYF
TRBJ2-7,-,TRBV30,many,TGTGCCGGCCGCCGGGACATATACTACGAGCAGTACTTC,CAGRRDIYYEQYF
TRBJ2-5,-,TRBV6-2/TRBV6-3,-,TGTGCCAGCAGTTACCGGTCCTGGGGACAAGAGACCCAGTACTTC,CASSYRSWGQETQYF
TRBJ1-5,-,TRBV18,few,TGTGCCAGCTCCCCGGCAGGGATCAATCAGCCCCAGCATTTT,CASSPAGINQPQHF
TRBJ1-1,TRBD1,TRBV5-1,-,TGCGCCAGCAGCCGGGACAGGGGGCTGGGCACTGAAGCTTTCTTT,CASSRDRGLGTEAFF
TRBJ2-2,TRBD2,TRBV6-5,few,TGTGCCAGCAGTTACTCGACTAGCCGCACCGGGGAGCTGTTTTTT,CASSYSTSRTGELFF
TRBJ2-3,TRBD2,TRBV5-1,few,TGCGCCAGCAGCCGCTCCGGGGGGAGTCGCACAGATACGCAGTATTTT,CASSRSGGSRTDTQYF
TRBJ1-1,TRBD1,TRBV4-3,-,TGCGCCAGCAGCCAAGATCTTAACAGGGGTTTTTCCAACACTGAAGCTTTCTTT,CASSQDLNRGFSNTEAFF
TRBJ1-1,-,TRBV7-9,-,TGTGCCAGCAGCTCAGATTCACCGGGGGCAGCTTTCTTT,CASSSDSPGAAFF
TRBJ1-4,TRBD1,TRBV2,-,TGTGCCAGCAGTAACACCGGGACAGGGGTGGGAAAACTGTTTTTT,CASSNTGTGVGKLFF
TRBJ2-2,-,TRBV12-3/TRBV12-4,many,TGTGCCAGCAGTTTAGCGGGTTTTAGCGGGGAGCTGTTTTTT,CASSLAGFSGELFF
TRBJ2-1,-,TRBV5-1,few,TGCGCCAGCAGCTTACAACCCGGTGAGAATGAGCAGTTCTTC,CASSLQPGENEQFF
TRBJ1-6,-,TRBV6-1,many,TGTGCCAGCAGTCGAGGTGACGGGGTGCAGAATTCACCCCTCCACTTT,CASSRGDGVQNSPLHF
TRBJ2-2,TRBD1,TRBV2,many,TGTGCCACGGGGACAGGGGGCACCGGGGAGCTGTTTTTT,CATGTGGTGELFF
TRBJ2-1,TRBD1,TRBV5-1,many,TGCGCCAGCAGCTTGTCCGGACAGGGGTCCAATGAGCAGTTCTTC,CASSLSGQGSNEQFF
TRBJ2-7,TRBD2,TRBV29-1,many,TGCAGCGTGGGACTAGCGGGCCCCGTTTACGAGCAGTACTTC,CSVGLAGPVYEQYF
TRBJ1-6,-,TRBV6-5,few,TGTGCCAGCAGTTACTCGGTTACGAGGGAGTCACCCCTCCACTTT,CASSYSVTRESPLHF
TRBJ2-3,-,TRBV5-1,many,TGCGCTACTGGTAGGGAGAGCACAGATACGCAGTATTTT,CATGRESTDTQYF
TRBJ1-5,-,TRBV5-5,-,TGTGCCAGCAGCGTGACAGACAATCAGCCCCAGCATTTT,CASSVTDNQPQHF
TRBJ2-3,TRBD2,TRBV20-1,-,TGCAGTGCTAGAGATCGCTCCCTCTCCGGGACTACCCGCACAGATACGCAGTATTTT,CSARDRSLSGTTRTDTQYF
TRBJ2-7,TRBD2,TRBV20-1,-,TGCAGTGCTAGAGTATTAGGGGTTGCTAGCGGGAGGCGGCCCTACGAGCAGTACTTC,CSARVLGVASGRRPYEQYF
TRBJ1-2,-,TRBV29-1,-,TGCAGCGTTGAACAGGGGCCGGACCCGAATTTTTATGGCTACACCTTC,CSVEQGPDPNFYGYTF
TRBJ2-7,-,TRBV15,few,TGTGCCACCAGCAGAGATAAGCTGACCGGCCCGAGTCGGAACGAGCAGTACTTC,CATSRDKLTGPSRNEQYF
TRBJ2-1,-,TRBV11-2,few,TGTGCCAGCAGCTTAGATCTCGGCAGTGAGCAGTTCTTC,CASSLDLGSEQFF
TRBJ1-1,-,TRBV20-1,few,TGCAGTGCTAGAGGGTTTACAAGAATCAGGGTCGGAGACACTGAAGCTTTCTTT,CSARGFTRIRVGDTEAFF
TRBJ1-4,-,TRBV4-3,-,TGCGCCAGCAGCCACCTCGGCGGTGCTAATGAAAAACTGTTTTTT,CASSHLGGANEKLFF
TRBJ2-7,TRBD2,TRBV4-1,few,TGCGCCAGCAGCCCCGGACTAGCGGGAGTTTGGGAGCAGTACTTC,CASSPGLAGVWEQYF
TRBJ2-1,TRBD2,TRBV12-3/TRBV12-4,few,TGTGCCAGCAGTTTTGAGCGGGGGGACCACAATGAGCAGTTCTTC,CASSFERGDHNEQFF
TRBJ2-1,TRBD2,TRBV5-1,many,TGCGCCAGCAGTTACTCTTTACTAGCGGCATACAATGAGCAGTTCTTC,CASSYSLLAAYNEQFF
TRBJ2-7,-,TRBV10-3,many,TGTGCCATCAGTAAGAGGACCCTCGAAGGTGTCAACGAGCAGTACTTC,CAISKRTLEGVNEQYF
TRBJ2-3,-,TRBV5-1,few,TGCGCCAGCAGCTTGGACGCGGGGATACCCACAGATACGCAGTATTTT,CASSLDAGIPTDTQYF